A single sample gave rise to the 3 T cell receptor beta chains below, sequenced in a study of control samples from healthy donors and cancer patients (dated by TCRdb to the early 2020s). Receptors were amplified or captured by the immunoSEQ multiplex PCR assay. Entries here come from immuneACCESS through TCRdb and include only in-frame sequences with V and J called. Some clones fail to appear in such tables; in the studies checked, an unresolved V gene covers under half of the shortfall, and the cause of the remainder is unknown. The sample profile shows tens of thousands of clones; about 90% of them were found once. The ten most abundant clones make up 1.9% of the sample. What was sequenced was PBMCs. These TCRs come from a woman aged 55 to 70 with head and neck cancer.

The table lists this clone with a few counts. The rearrangement links TRBV27 to TRBJ2-2, with D perhaps matching TRBD2 (5 bases). Deletions cut 5 bases from V and 4 bases from J, with 14 bases between. The length of the CDR3 is 15 residues. CDR1 and CDR2 from the germline V gene are MNHEY and SMNVEV (reference sequence). This CDR3 is CASSTLQAGTGELFF. The CDR3 nucleotides are TGTGCCAGCAGTACTCTCCAGGCGGGCACCGGGGAGCTGTTTTTT.

This chain links TRBV10-1 with TRBJ2-7, with D possibly being TRBD2 (6 bases). There are 12 residues in the CDR3. V lost 10 bases and J 1 base, leaving 11 bases between the germline ends. Germline CDR1 WNHNN, CDR2 SYGVQD (reference sequence). The CDR3 loop reads CATGLSSYEQYF. The CDR3 region has the DNA TGCGCCACCGGACTAAGTTCCTACGAGCAGTACTTC.

J is TRBJ2-1 and V is TRBV4-3; D is perhaps TRBD2 (6 bases). V gave up 3 bases and J gave up 1 base, with 16 bases separating them. Germline V gene lookup returns CDR1 LGHNA and CDR2 YSLEER. CDR3 length equals 17 residues. In DNA form, the CDR3 reads TGCGCCAGCAGCCAGAACTTAGCGGCGTCTTCCTACAATGAGCAGTTCTTC. Translation: CASSQNLAASSYNEQFF.